Presented here are 12 T cell receptor beta chains from one specimen sequenced in a study of T cell repertoires in cytomegalovirus infection. MiXCR was run by TCRdb on the reads, yielding one entry per CDR3 protein. The table lists 700,000 to 850,000 distinct CDR3 sequences, approximately 32% of them singletons, with under 15% in the top ten. Their antigen targets remain unknown. Source: cultured CD8+ T cells from PBMCs, taken from culture after CMV antigen stimulation. The receptors derive from a human donor in good health (CMV status not recorded). Some clones in this sample may be carry-over from other donors' samples.

This clonotype has ten or more counts. The rearrangement links TRBV7-2 to TRBJ1-1, with D possibly TRBD1 on 5 matching bases. V was cut by 1 base and J by 5 bases, with 17 bases left in between. CDR3 length: 16 amino acids. In germline, CDR1 is SGHTA, CDR2 FQGNSA. The CDR3 DNA is TGTGCCAGCAGCTTAGGGGGGGGTGGGCGAGGGACTGAAGCTTTCTTT. Its protein product is CASSLGGGGRGTEAFF.

The chain recombines TRBV6-1 with TRBJ2-2; D is undetermined. The V end lost 10 bases, the J end lost 0 bases, and 9 bases lay between the germline ends. The CDR3 has 13 residues. Germline lookup yields CDR1 MNHNS and CDR2 SASEGT. The CDR3 nucleotides are TGTGCCACTCCGCCCGCGAACACCGGGGAGCTGTTTTTT. Its protein is CATPPANTGELFF.

This clonotype has ten or more counts. The genes are TRBV11-3 and TRBJ2-5, with TRBD2 matching over 7 bases. CDR3 length: 15 residues. Unmatched junction bases numbered 8, after V lost 5 bases and J lost 2 bases. Germline loops: CDR1 SGHNT, CDR2 YENEEA. DNA for the CDR3: TGTGCCAGCAGCCCCGGCACTAGCGTTCAAGAGACCCAGTACTTC. This codes for CASSPGTSVQETQYF. Using reference TRBV11-3 and TRBJ2-5 for the parts outside the CDR3, the full variable domain is EAGVVQSPRYKIIEKKQPVAFWCNPISGHNTLYWYLQNLGQGPELLIRYENEEAVDDSQLPKDRFSAERLKGVDSTLKIQPAELGDSAVYLCASSPGTSVQETQYFGPGTRLLVL.

The CDR3 is CADGWGTSTGELFF. CDR3 nucleotides: TGTGCCGACGGTTGGGGAACAAGCACCGGGGAGCTGTTTTTT. The chain carries TRBV27 and TRBJ2-2; D unclear. Trimming shortened V by 11 bases and J by 4 bases, and 17 bases separated the two germline ends. CDR3 length: 14 amino acids. In germline, CDR1 is MNHEY, CDR2 SMNVEV (reference sequence).

V is TRBV6-2 or TRBV6-3 and J is TRBJ1-1; weak D call: TRBD1 (5 bases). CDR3 length equals 15 residues. CDR1 is MNHEY and CDR2 is SVGEGT in the germline V gene. Trimming shortened V by 10 bases and J by 0 bases, and 18 bases separated the two germline ends. The CDR3 nucleotides are TGTGCCAACATCGCCCAGGGAAGAATGAACACTGAAGCTTTCTTT. Translation: CANIAQGRMNTEAFF.

This clonotype was recorded a few times. This chain joins TRBV6-6 and TRBJ2-6; tentatively, D is TRBD1 or TRBD2 (5 bases each). Germline CDR1 reads MNHNY; CDR2 reads SVGAGI (reference sequence). The CDR3 covers 12 residues. V lost 8 bases, J lost 5 bases, and 7 bases lay in between. This chain's CDR3 is CASEGRANVLTF. The CDR3 DNA reads as TGTGCCAGCGAGGGACGGGCCAACGTCCTGACTTTC.

V gene TRBV6-6 combines with J gene TRBJ2-3, with 13 bases aligning to TRBD2. Germline loops: CDR1 MNHNY, CDR2 SVGAGI (reference sequence). V was pared by 4 bases and J by 4 bases, with 14 bases of the junction left unmatched. There are 19 residues in the CDR3. The CDR3 sequence: CASSLLAGGPGDVPDTQYF. The DNA of the CDR3 is TGTGCCAGCAGTTTACTAGCGGGGGGGCCTGGTGATGTACCAGATACGCAGTATTTT.

The chain recombines TRBV12-3 or TRBV12-4 with TRBJ1-6; no firm D call. This CDR3 spans 13 amino acids. The V end was cut by 6 bases, the J end by 7 bases, with 10 bases between. DNA of the CDR3: TGTGCCAGCAGGGAACTCCCGAATTCACCCCTCCACTTT. Translation: CASRELPNSPLHF.

This clonotype was counted between two and nine times. This sequence joins TRBV6-1 and TRBJ1-2, with D uncertain. The V gene's germline CDR1 is MNHNS and CDR2 SASEGT. Trimming took off 6 bases at V and 6 bases at J, with 17 bases between the two ends. This CDR3 region has 14 residues. The CDR3 reads CASSEYPPGNGYTF. CDR3 coding DNA: TGTGCCAGCAGCGAGTACCCCCCTGGCAATGGCTACACCTTC.

The rearrangement joins TRBV28 to TRBJ2-7; D is perhaps TRBD1 (6 bases). Trimming removed 6 bases from V and 6 bases from J, with 15 bases in between. The CDR3 is 13 amino acids. Germline CDR1 reads MDHEN; CDR2 reads SYDVKM. In nucleotides, the CDR3 is TGTGCCAGCAGCTATCGGCTAGGGGGCGAGCAGTACTTC. Translating it yields CASSYRLGGEQYF.

V is TRBV10-3 and J is TRBJ2-7, with 7 bases that match TRBD2. Germline CDR1 is ENHRY and CDR2 is SYGVKD. V lost 4 bases, J lost 2 bases, and 8 bases stayed unmatched. The CDR3 is 15 residues long. CDR3 DNA sequence: TGTGCCATCAGTGGTACCGGGACTACACCCTACGAGCAGTACGTC. Translation: CAISGTGTTPYEQYV.

The chain has TRBV6-2 or TRBV6-3 and TRBJ2-3; a weak D match, TRBD2 (7 bases). Germline V gene sequence: CDR1 MNHEY, CDR2 SVGEGT. This CDR3 is 18 amino acids long. Trimming cost V 7 bases and J 4 bases, with 27 bases left between them. The CDR3 bases are TGTGCCAGCACCCCCATCTCGGGGGGCCAAGGCCGTGCAGATACGCAGTATTTT. This translates into CASTPISGGQGRADTQYF.